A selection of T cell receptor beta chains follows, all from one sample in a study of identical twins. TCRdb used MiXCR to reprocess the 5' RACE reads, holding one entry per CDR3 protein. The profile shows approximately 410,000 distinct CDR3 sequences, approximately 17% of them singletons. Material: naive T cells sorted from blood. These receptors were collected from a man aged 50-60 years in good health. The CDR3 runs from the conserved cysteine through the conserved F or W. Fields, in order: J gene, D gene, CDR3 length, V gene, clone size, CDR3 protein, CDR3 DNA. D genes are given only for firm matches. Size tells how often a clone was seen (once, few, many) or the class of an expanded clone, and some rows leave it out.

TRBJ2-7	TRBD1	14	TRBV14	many	CASSKRQGYYEQYF	TGTGCCAGCAGCAAAAGACAGGGCTACTACGAGCAGTACTTC
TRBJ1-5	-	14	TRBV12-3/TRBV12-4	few	CASSSRRTEQPQHF	TGTGCCAGCAGCTCCAGGAGGACAGAACAGCCCCAGCATTTT
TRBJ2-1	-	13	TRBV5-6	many	CASSLDNYNEQFF	TGTGCCAGCAGCTTGGACAATTACAATGAGCAGTTCTTC
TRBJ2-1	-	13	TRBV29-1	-	CSVEIAEGNEQFF	TGCAGCGTTGAGATAGCGGAGGGGAATGAGCAGTTCTTC
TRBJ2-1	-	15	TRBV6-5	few	CASSYPGLSSNEQFF	TGTGCCAGCAGTTACCCGGGACTTTCTTCCAATGAGCAGTTCTTC
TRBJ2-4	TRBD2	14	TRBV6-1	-	CASRGDIAKNIQYF	TGTGCCAGCCGGGGGGATATAGCCAAAAACATTCAGTACTTC
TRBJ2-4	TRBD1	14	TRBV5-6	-	CASSSGQGMNIQYF	TGTGCCAGCAGCAGCGGACAGGGAATGAACATTCAGTACTTC
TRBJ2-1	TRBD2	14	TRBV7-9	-	CASSLISGSNEQFF	TGTGCCAGCAGCTTAATTAGCGGGAGCAATGAGCAGTTCTTC
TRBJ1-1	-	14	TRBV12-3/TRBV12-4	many	CASSQAPGNTEAFF	TGTGCCAGCAGCCAAGCGCCAGGGAACACTGAAGCTTTCTTT
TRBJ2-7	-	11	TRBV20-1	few	CSAREGRSTYF	TGCAGTGCTAGAGAGGGCAGGTCAACGTACTTC
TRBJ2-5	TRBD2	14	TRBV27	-	CASSFASGKETQYF	TGTGCCAGCAGTTTTGCTAGCGGTAAAGAGACCCAGTACTTC
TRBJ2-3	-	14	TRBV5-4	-	CASYTGSDTDTQYF	TGTGCCAGCTACACGGGGAGCGACACAGATACGCAGTATTTT
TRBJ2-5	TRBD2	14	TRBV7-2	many	CASSGRGGLETQYF	TGTGCCAGCAGCGGCCGGGGGGGCCTGGAGACCCAGTACTTC
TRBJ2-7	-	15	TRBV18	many	CASSPRTEISYEQYF	TGTGCCAGCTCACCACGGACGGAGATCTCCTACGAGCAGTACTTC
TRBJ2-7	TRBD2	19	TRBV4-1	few	CASSQVWRGGRYESYEQYF	TGCGCCAGCAGCCAAGTATGGCGGGGGGGCCGGTACGAAAGCTACGAGCAGTACTTC
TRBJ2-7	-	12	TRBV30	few	CAWSRTSYEQYF	TGTGCCTGGAGTAGGACCTCCTACGAGCAGTACTTC
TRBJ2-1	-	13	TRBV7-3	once	CASSPPGDNEQFF	TGTGCCAGCAGCCCTCCTGGGGACAATGAGCAGTTCTTC
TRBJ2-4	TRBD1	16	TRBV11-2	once	CASSSGQGLSKNIQYF	TGTGCCAGCAGCTCTGGACAGGGATTGTCCAAAAACATTCAGTACTTC
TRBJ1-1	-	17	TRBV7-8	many	CASSLELAGRKDTEAFF	TGTGCCAGCAGCTTAGAGCTGGCAGGGCGGAAGGACACTGAAGCTTTCTTT
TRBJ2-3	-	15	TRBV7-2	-	CASSFNSASWDTQYF	TGTGCCAGCAGCTTCAATTCCGCTTCTTGGGATACGCAGTATTTT
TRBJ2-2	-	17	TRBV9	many	CASSPVRRSLDTGELFF	TGTGCCAGCAGCCCCGTTCGGAGGAGCCTAGACACCGGGGAGCTGTTTTTT
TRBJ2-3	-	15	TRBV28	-	CASSLIGKSTDTQYF	TGTGCCAGCAGTTTAATAGGGAAAAGCACAGATACGCAGTATTTT
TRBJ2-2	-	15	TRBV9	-	CASSVDPQGGGELFF	TGTGCCAGCAGCGTAGATCCCCAGGGCGGCGGGGAGCTGTTTTTT
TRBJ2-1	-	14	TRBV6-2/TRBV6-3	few	CASKAGTHNNEQFF	TGTGCCAGCAAGGCCGGGACCCATAACAATGAGCAGTTCTTC
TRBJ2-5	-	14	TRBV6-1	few	CASSWTPREETQYF	TGTGCCAGCAGCTGGACACCTAGGGAGGAGACCCAGTACTTC
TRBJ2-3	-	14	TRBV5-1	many	CASSAGGSTDTQYF	TGCGCCAGCAGCGCAGGGGGGAGCACAGATACGCAGTATTTT
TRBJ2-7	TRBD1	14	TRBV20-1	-	CSASWTGKTYEQYF	TGCAGTGCTAGCTGGACAGGGAAAACCTACGAGCAGTACTTC
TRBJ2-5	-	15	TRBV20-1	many	CSARVLGRIQETQYF	TGCAGTGCCAGAGTACTCGGGCGGATCCAAGAGACCCAGTACTTC
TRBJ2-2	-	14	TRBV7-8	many	CASSPTSYTGELFF	TGTGCCAGCAGCCCGACTAGTTACACCGGGGAGCTGTTTTTT
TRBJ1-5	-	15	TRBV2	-	CASSVMGLSNQPQHF	TGTGCCAGCAGTGTGATGGGGCTAAGCAATCAGCCCCAGCATTTT
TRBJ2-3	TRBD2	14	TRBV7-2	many	CASSRLAGPDTQYF	TGTGCCAGCAGCCGGCTAGCGGGACCAGATACGCAGTATTTT
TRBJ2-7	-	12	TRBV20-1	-	CSASWSGREQYF	TGCAGTGCTAGTTGGTCCGGGCGCGAGCAGTACTTC